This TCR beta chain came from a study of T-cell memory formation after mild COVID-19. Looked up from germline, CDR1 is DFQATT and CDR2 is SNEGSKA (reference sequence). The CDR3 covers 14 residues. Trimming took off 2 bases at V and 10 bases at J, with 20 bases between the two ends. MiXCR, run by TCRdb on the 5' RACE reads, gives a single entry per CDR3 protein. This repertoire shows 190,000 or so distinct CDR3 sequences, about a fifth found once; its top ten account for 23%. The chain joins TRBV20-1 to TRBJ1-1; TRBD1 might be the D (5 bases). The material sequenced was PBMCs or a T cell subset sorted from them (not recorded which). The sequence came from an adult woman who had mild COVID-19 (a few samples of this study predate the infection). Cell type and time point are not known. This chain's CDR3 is CSARFRGSGFGAFF. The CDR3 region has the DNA TGCAGTGCTAGATTTCGGGGCTCTGGTTTCGGAGCTTTCTTT.